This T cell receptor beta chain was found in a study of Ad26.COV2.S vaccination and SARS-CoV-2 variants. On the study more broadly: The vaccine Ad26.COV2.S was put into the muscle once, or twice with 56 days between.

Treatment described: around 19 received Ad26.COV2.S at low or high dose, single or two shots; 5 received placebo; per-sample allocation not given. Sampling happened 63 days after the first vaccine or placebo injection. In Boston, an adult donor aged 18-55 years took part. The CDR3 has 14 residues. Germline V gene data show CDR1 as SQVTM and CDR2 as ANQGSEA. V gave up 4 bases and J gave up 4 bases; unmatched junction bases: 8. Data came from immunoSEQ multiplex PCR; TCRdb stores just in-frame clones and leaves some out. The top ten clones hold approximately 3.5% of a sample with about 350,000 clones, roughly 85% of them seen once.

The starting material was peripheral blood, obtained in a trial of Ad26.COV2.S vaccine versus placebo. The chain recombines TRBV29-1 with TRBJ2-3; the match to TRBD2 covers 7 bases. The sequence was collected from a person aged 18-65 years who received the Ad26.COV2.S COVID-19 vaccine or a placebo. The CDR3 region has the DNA TGCAGCGTTGCCGAGGGAGGGCAGGCAGATACGCAGTATTTT. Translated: CSVAEGGQADTQYF.